These 6 T cell receptor beta chains share one sample of origin, sequenced in a study of shared clonotypes between healthy human individuals. Profiling relied on immunoSEQ multiplex PCR, and the TCRdb table lists in-frame clones only, not all of them. The table lists 2.3 million or so clones, 90% to 95% of them singletons. The sample taken for sequencing was naive CD4+ T cells from PBMCs. The subset was: CD45RA+ positively selected. Receptors originate from a man between 18 and 29 years old in good health. Some clones in this sample may be carry-over from other donors' samples.

The V and J genes are TRBV6-5 and TRBJ2-7, with 11 bases lining up with TRBD1. The V gene's germline CDR1 is MNHEY and CDR2 SVGAGI. V was clipped by 6 bases and J by 5 bases; unmatched bases: 3. The CDR3 extends over 13 amino acids. The CDR3 spells CASRGQGENEQYF. CDR3 coding DNA: TGTGCCAGCAGGGGACAGGGGGAAAACGAGCAGTACTTC.

The chain is built from TRBV6-1 and TRBJ2-7; D ambiguous. Germline V gene data show CDR1 as MNHNS and CDR2 as SASEGT. V lost 6 bases, J lost 2 bases, and 14 bases lay in between. This CDR3 has 14 amino acids. CDR3 sequence reads: CASRGRSLPYEQYF. The CDR3 nucleotides read TGTGCCAGCAGAGGAAGGTCACTTCCCTACGAGCAGTACTTC.

Concerning this clone: This specimen includes other DNA sequences encoding the same CDR3. The gene calls are TRBV28 and TRBJ2-5, with a weak D call TRBD1 (6 bases). V gave up 2 bases and J gave up 1 base, with 8 bases separating them. In germline, CDR1 is MDHEN, CDR2 SYDVKM. This CDR3 is built from 14 residues. CDR3 bases: TGTGCCAGCAGTTTAGGGGGCGCCCAAGAGACCCAGTACTTC. Translating it yields CASSLGGAQETQYF. Complete variable domain (other parts from reference TRBV28 and TRBJ2-5): DVKVTQSSRYLVKRTGEKVFLECVQDMDHENMFWYRQDPGLGLRLIYFSYDVKMKEKGDIPEGYSVSREKKERFSLILESASTNQTSMYLCASSLGGAQETQYFGPGTRLLVL.

The chain is built from TRBV5-4 and TRBJ2-1; D not resolved. The germline gives CDR1 SGHNT, CDR2 YYREEE (reference sequence). The CDR3 has 15 residues. The V and J ends lost 1 base and 5 bases respectively, with 13 bases between them. The CDR3 is CASSLKGSPDNEQFF. The CDR3 nucleotides are TGTGCCAGCAGCTTGAAGGGTTCGCCTGACAATGAGCAGTTCTTC.

Only one count was recorded for this clone. The V call is TRBV5-6, the J call TRBJ2-5; TRBD2 matches 7 bases. CDR1 SGHDT and CDR2 YYEEEE come from the germline V gene. The CDR3 is made up of 16 amino acids. The V segment lost 4 bases and the J segment 0 bases; nucleotides outside the gene matches: 9. CDR3 region: CASSQGLVLYQETQYF. In DNA, the CDR3 is TGTGCCAGCAGCCAAGGACTAGTGCTCTACCAAGAGACCCAGTACTTC.

The V and J genes are TRBV6-1 and TRBJ2-7; D possibly matches TRBD1 or TRBD2 (5 bases each). The germline V and J ends were trimmed by 7 bases and 4 bases, with 17 bases remaining between them. Germline V gene data show CDR1 as MNHNS and CDR2 as SASEGT. The CDR3 loop spans 14 amino acids. In DNA form, the CDR3 reads TGTGCCAGCAAGGGCCCCTCGGGACCTTACGAGCAGTACTTC. This sequence encodes CASKGPSGPYEQYF.